This T cell receptor (beta chain) was recorded in a study of beta chain features in type 1 diabetes. Expressed TCRB transcripts were sequenced after all isolated RNA was converted to cDNA. Method: immunoSEQ multiplex PCR; TCRdb's copy keeps in-frame clones and lacks some. The table records 250,000 or so clones, 55% to 70% of them present only once. Study results and limitations: A pattern of fewer insertions and more deletions at VDJ junctions was seen in type 1 diabetes patients. No resolution was reached here on whether HLA type influences TCRB rearrangement. Naive, central memory and Treg TCRB repertoires seemed to resemble each other more closely in patients than they did in healthy donors. Possibly, sequencing cDNA over-represented cells that had high TCR expression levels.

About this clone itself: Its antigen is unknown.

The V end was cut by 0 bases, the J end by 0 bases, with 6 bases between. Germline V gives CDR1 SQVTM, CDR2 ANQGSEA. This CDR3 comprises 13 residues. The source is a man between 25 and 39 years old in good health. Sequencing used naive CD4+ T cells from blood. V is TRBV29-1 and J is TRBJ2-7; D not certain. The CDR3 DNA is TGCAGCGTTGAAGATCCGAGCTCCTACGAGCAGTACTTC. This gives the protein CSVEDPSSYEQYF.